This T cell receptor (beta chain) was found in a study of cytomegalovirus exposure and HLA in healthy donors. Study context: A prior analysis found roughly 110 million unique TCR beta sequences from approximately 200 million T cells. Study-level findings and limits: HLA alleles showed associations with approximately 15,000 TCR beta sequences in a later analysis, at a 0.05 false discovery rate.

Healthy bone marrow donors supplied every sample. The PCR made use of 60 Vbeta and 13 Jbeta primers. Clones were sequenced by immunoSEQ multiplex PCR, and TCRdb holds only the in-frame ones, with some missing. There are 100,000 or so clones in the sample; roughly 76% occur only once, and roughly 3.5% lies in the top ten. The CDR3 contains 16 residues. CDR1 and CDR2 from the germline V gene are MGHRA and YSYEKL. The V gene lost 4 bases and the J gene lost 3 bases, with 16 bases spanning the gap. As to this clone: Its antigen is unidentified.

The sequenced sample was PBMCs. The sequence came from a man aged 40-49 years in good health and CMV-seronegative. This chain connects TRBV4-1 to TRBJ1-5; D remains unclear. As DNA, the CDR3 is TGCGCCAGCAGCCTCTACTATCCGGAAATCAATCAGCCCCAGCATTTT. It encodes CASSLYYPEINQPQHF.